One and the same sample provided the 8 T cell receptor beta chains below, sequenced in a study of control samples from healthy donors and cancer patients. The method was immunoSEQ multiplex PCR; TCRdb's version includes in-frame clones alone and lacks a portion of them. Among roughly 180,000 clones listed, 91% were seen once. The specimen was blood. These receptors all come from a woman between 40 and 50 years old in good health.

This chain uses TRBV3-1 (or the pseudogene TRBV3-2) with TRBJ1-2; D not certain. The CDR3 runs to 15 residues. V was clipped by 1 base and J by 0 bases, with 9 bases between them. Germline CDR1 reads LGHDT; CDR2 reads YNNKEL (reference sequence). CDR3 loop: CASSQVLSTNYGYTF. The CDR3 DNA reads TGTGCCAGCAGCCAAGTGTTGAGTACTAACTATGGCTACACCTTC.

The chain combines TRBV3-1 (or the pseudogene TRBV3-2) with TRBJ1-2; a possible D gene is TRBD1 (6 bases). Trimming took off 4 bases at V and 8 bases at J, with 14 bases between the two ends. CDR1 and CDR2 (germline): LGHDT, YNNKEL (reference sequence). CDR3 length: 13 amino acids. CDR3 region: CASSPRGGQGYTF. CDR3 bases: TGTGCCAGCAGCCCAAGAGGGGGTCAGGGCTACACCTTC.

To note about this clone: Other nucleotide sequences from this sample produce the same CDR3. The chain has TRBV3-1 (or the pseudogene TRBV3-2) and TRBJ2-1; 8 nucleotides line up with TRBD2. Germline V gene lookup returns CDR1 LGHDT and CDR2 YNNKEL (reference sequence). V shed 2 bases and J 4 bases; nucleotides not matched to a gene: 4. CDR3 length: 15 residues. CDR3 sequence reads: CASSQSGGPYNEQFF. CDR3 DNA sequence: TGTGCCAGCAGCCAAAGCGGGGGCCCTTACAATGAGCAGTTCTTC.

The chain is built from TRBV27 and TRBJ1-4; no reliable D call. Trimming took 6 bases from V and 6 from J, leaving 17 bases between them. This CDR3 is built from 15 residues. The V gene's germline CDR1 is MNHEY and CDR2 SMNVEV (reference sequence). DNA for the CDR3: TGTGCCAGCAGCTTGTTCAAAGCCGGAGATGAAAAACTGTTTTTT. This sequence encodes CASSLFKAGDEKLFF.

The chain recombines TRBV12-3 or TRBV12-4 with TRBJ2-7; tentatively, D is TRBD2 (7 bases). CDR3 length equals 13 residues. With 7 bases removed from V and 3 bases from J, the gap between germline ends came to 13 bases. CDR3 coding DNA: TGTGCCAGCAAGCGGGACACCCACTACGAGCAGTACTTC. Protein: CASKRDTHYEQYF.

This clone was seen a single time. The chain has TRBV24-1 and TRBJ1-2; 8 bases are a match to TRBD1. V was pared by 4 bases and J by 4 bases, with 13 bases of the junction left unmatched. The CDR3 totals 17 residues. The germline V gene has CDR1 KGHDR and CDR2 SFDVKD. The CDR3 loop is CATSDPTRTGSPYGYTF. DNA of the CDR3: TGTGCCACCAGTGACCCAACCCGGACAGGGTCTCCCTATGGCTACACCTTC.

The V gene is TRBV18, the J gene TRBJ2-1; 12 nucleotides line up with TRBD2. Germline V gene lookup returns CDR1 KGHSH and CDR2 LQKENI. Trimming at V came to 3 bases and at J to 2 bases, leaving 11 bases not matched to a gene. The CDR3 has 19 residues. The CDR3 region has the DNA TGTGCCAGCTCACCCCGCCCTAGCGGGGGGGCCGGGGCCTACAATGAGCAGTTCTTC. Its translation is CASSPRPSGGAGAYNEQFF.

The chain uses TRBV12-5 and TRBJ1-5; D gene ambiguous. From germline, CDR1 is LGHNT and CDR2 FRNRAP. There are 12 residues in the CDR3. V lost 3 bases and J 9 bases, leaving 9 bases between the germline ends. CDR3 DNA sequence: TGTGCTAGTGGTTTATTCCCCGGGCCCCAGCATTTT. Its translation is CASGLFPGPQHF.